A single sample is the source of the 2 T cell receptor beta chains below, sequenced in a study of blood T cell repertoires in COVID-19 (dated by TCRdb to 2018 to 2020). The library was obtained by the immunoSEQ multiplex PCR assay. Drawn from immuneACCESS, this table holds only the in-frame rearrangements with V and J called that TCRdb kept. Clones are partly lost; checked studies trace under half to an unresolved V gene and leave the rest unexplained. The table for this sample lists some 150,000 clones; about 89% of them were counted only once. Around 3.5% of the sample belongs to the ten largest clones. Material for sequencing was peripheral blood. These receptors were taken from a man in his 70s with acute or convalescent COVID-19.

The genes are TRBV19 and TRBJ2-6; D not resolved. The CDR3 is 14 amino acids. From germline, CDR1 is LNHDA and CDR2 SQIVND (reference sequence). Trimming removed 3 bases at V and 3 bases at J, with 6 bases between. CDR3 in amino acids: CASSMFSGANVLTF. CDR3 DNA: TGTGCCAGTAGTATGTTTAGTGGGGCCAACGTCCTGACTTTC.

In DNA, the CDR3 is TGTGCCAGCAGCGTGGGGGGGAGGAATCAGCCCCAGCATTTT. This codes for CASSVGGRNQPQHF. The chain couples TRBV6-5 to TRBJ1-5; D may be TRBD1 (5 bases). The CDR3 runs 14 residues. The V end was cut by 6 bases, the J end by 4 bases, with 13 bases between. The germline gives CDR1 MNHEY, CDR2 SVGAGI.